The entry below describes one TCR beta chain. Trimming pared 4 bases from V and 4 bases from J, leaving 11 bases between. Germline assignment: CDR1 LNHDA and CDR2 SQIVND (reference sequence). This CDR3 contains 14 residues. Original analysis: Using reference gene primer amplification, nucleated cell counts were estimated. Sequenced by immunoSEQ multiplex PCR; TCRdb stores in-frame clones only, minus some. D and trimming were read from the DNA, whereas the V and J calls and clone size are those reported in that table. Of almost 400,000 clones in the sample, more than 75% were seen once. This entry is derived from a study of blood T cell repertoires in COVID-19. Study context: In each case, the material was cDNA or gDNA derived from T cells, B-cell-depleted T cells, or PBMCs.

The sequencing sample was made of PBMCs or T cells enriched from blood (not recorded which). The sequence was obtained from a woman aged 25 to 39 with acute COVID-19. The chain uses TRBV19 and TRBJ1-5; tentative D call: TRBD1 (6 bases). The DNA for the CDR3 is TGTGCCAGTAGTAAAGGACAGATAAATCAGCCCCAGCATTTT. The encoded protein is CASSKGQINQPQHF.